A single T cell receptor beta chain is shown here with its context. What it recognizes is unknown. This sample was taken from a study of blood T cells in healthy people across ages. Regarding the study as a whole: The long-lived group displayed more naive CD4+ cells, plus higher diversity, than the aged donors did.

Then a second PCR, running about 6 to 11 cycles, was carried out with a sample-barcoded 5' primer and a J-beta primer mix. A tag from a template-switch adaptor with 12 random nucleotides marked each cDNA molecule. TCRdb reprocessed the 5' RACE reads with MiXCR, giving one entry per CDR3 protein. The sample lists roughly 500,000 distinct CDR3 sequences; 27% were seen once. V lost 2 bases, J lost 1 base, and 13 bases lay in between. Germline V gene data show CDR1 as DFQATT and CDR2 as SNEGSKA (reference sequence). This CDR3 is built from 15 residues. The clonotype originates from a woman in her seventies in good health. Sample: blood. J is TRBJ2-3 and V is TRBV20-1; D unresolved. The CDR3 region has the DNA TGCAGTGCTAGAATCCCCTGGGCCGGCACAGATACGCAGTATTTT. Protein sequence: CSARIPWAGTDTQYF.